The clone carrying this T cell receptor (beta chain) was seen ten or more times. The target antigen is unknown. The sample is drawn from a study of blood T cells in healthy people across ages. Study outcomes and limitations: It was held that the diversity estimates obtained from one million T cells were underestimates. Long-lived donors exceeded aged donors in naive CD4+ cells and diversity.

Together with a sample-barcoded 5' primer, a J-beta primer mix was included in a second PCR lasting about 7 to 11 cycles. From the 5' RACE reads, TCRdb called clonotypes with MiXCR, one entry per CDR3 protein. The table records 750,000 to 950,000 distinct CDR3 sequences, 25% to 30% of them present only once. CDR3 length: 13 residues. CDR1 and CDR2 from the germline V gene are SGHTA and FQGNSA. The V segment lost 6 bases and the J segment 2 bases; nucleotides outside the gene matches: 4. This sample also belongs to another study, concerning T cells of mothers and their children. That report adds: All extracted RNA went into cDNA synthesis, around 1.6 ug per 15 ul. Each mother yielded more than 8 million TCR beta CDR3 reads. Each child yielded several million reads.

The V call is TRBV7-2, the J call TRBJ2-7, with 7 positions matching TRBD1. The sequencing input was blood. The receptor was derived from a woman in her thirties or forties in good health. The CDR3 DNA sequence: TGTGCCAGCAGTCGGGACAGTACCTACGAGCAGTACTTC. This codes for CASSRDSTYEQYF.